Ten or more counts support the clone carrying this T cell receptor beta chain. The V end lost 5 bases, the J end lost 2 bases, and 4 bases lay between the germline ends. The CDR3 has 11 residues. Germline loops: CDR1 DFQATT, CDR2 SNEGSKA (reference sequence). This specimen belongs to a study of T cells in Graves' hyperthyroidism and ophthalmopathy. What was amplified from RNA transcripts were TCR beta CDR3 regions. Initially, a first-round RT-PCR of the TCR CDR3 employed the HTBI primer set. TCRdb fed the multiplex PCR reads into MiXCR, producing one record per CDR3 protein. There are 90,000 to 120,000 distinct CDR3 sequences in the sample; more than 15% occur only once, and roughly 40% lies in the top ten.

The TCR comes from a woman in her forties or fifties with Graves' hyperthyroidism. The V call is TRBV20-1, the J call TRBJ2-1; D not resolved. Sequencing used blood. Here the CDR3 DNA reads TGCAGTGCTGGGGCCTACAATGAGCAGTTCTTC. The encoded protein is CSAGAYNEQFF.